Listed here are 15 T cell receptor beta chains from one sample, sequenced in a study of cytomegalovirus exposure and HLA in healthy donors. Both 60 Vbeta primers and 13 Jbeta primers went into the PCR. Assay used: immunoSEQ multiplex PCR; TCRdb lists only in-frame clones, some missing. The data show 140,000 or so clones, over 60% seen once. Material: PBMCs. These receptors originate from a man aged 40-55 years in good health and CMV-seronegative.

The V gene is TRBV30, the J gene TRBJ2-7; TRBD2 agrees at 8 bases. Germline V lookup: CDR1 GTSNPN, CDR2 SVGIG (reference sequence). V shed 3 bases, J shed 3 bases, and the junction held 4 bases outside the gene matches. The CDR3 covers 13 residues. CDR3 DNA sequence: TGTGCCTGGAGAGCCAGCGGGAGCTACGAGCAGTACTTC. Its translation is CAWRASGSYEQYF.

This clone was detected only a few times. The V and J genes are TRBV28 and TRBJ1-5; possibly TRBD1 for D (5 bases). The CDR3 has 13 amino acids. Trimming took off 5 bases at V and 7 bases at J, with 12 bases between the two ends. Germline V gene lookup returns CDR1 MDHEN and CDR2 SYDVKM. The DNA for the CDR3 is TGTGCCAGCAGTCCGCTGGGGGGGCAGCCCCAGCATTTT. Translated, it gives CASSPLGGQPQHF.

This clone was detected once. V usage is TRBV5-1 and J usage is TRBJ1-6; 10 nucleotides match TRBD1. With 2 bases clipped from V and 10 bases from J, the junction kept 9 bases outside the gene matches. This CDR3 is built from 16 residues. Germline V gene sequence: CDR1 SGHRS, CDR2 YFSETQ. The CDR3 DNA follows: TGCGCCAGCAGCTTTTCCCCAGACAGGGGGCTCTCACCCCTCCACTTT. Translating it yields CASSFSPDRGLSPLHF.

The CDR3 nucleotides read TGTGCCAGTACCTCGGGGCTAGCGGGGGCCAGGGAGTATTTT. It is translated as CASTSGLAGAREYF. The chain carries TRBV19 and TRBJ2-3; 10 bases are a match to TRBD2. This CDR3 region has 14 residues. Germline CDR1 and CDR2: LNHDA and SQIVND (reference sequence). The ends lost 7 bases at V and 13 bases at J; junction bases unmatched: 14.

In DNA form, the CDR3 reads TGTGCCATCAGTGAGTCGATACTAGCGGGACAAGAGACCCAGTACTTC. This sequence encodes CAISESILAGQETQYF. The J gene is TRBJ2-5, the V gene TRBV10-3; TRBD2 matches 10 bases. The length of the CDR3 is 16 residues. In germline, CDR1 is ENHRY, CDR2 SYGVKD. After removal of 0 bases from V and 2 bases from J, the junction contained 3 bases not matched to a gene.

The J gene is TRBJ2-6, the V gene TRBV19; 13 nucleotides match TRBD2. The CDR3 runs to 20 residues. V dropped 6 bases and J dropped 0; count of bases not matched to a gene: 11. CDR1 is LNHDA and CDR2 is SQIVND in the germline V gene (reference sequence). CDR3 region: CASRGGTSGKESSGANVLTF. Written as DNA, the CDR3 is TGTGCCAGTAGAGGAGGGACTAGCGGGAAAGAGAGCTCTGGGGCCAACGTCCTGACTTTC.

This clone has just a few counts. This sequence joins TRBV4-1 and TRBJ1-5, with D unresolved. The germline V gene has CDR1 MGHRA and CDR2 YSYEKL. V gave up 2 bases and J gave up 3 bases, with 5 bases separating them. This CDR3 has 13 residues. The CDR3 reads CASSQIVNQPQHF. The CDR3 DNA reads as TGCGCCAGCAGCCAAATAGTCAATCAGCCCCAGCATTTT.

This clone has more than one count but fewer than ten. This chain links TRBV18 with TRBJ1-4; perhaps TRBD1 as D (5 bases). Trimming removed 3 bases at V and 4 bases at J, with 12 bases between. This CDR3 contains 15 residues. The germline gives CDR1 KGHSH, CDR2 LQKENI. CDR3 DNA sequence: TGTGCCAGCTCACCCCCGGGGGGGGTTAATGAAAAACTGTTTTTT. As protein: CASSPPGGVNEKLFF.

V and J are TRBV6-5 and TRBJ2-1, with 9 bases that match TRBD1. Trimming took 5 bases from V and 8 from J; bases not matched to a gene: 4. The germline gives CDR1 MNHEY, CDR2 SVGAGI. This CDR3 is 13 amino acids long. The DNA for the CDR3 is TGTGCCAGCAGTACCGGGACAGGGTATGAGCAGTTCTTC. It codes for CASSTGTGYEQFF.

This chain links TRBV7-6 with TRBJ2-5; 10 bases map to TRBD2. The J call may be faulty, since TRBJ2-7 better matches the DNA end. Germline V gives CDR1 SGHVS, CDR2 FNYEAQ. This CDR3 region has 15 residues. The CDR3 reads CASRQTSGLWAEQYF. Written as DNA, the CDR3 is TGTGCCAGCAGGCAGACTAGCGGGCTTTGGGCCGAGCAGTACTTC.

The CDR3 loop reads CASSPRGQGAEYEQYF. CDR3 nucleotides: TGTGCCAGCTCACCACGGGGACAGGGGGCTGAATACGAGCAGTACTTC. J is TRBJ2-7 and V is TRBV18; 12 nucleotides match TRBD1. This CDR3 spans 16 amino acids. Germline values: CDR1 KGHSH, CDR2 LQKENI. Unmatched junction bases numbered 5, after V lost 1 base and J lost 4 bases.

V gene TRBV5-8 combines with J gene TRBJ1-1, with D maybe TRBD1 (5 bases). The V end was cut by 2 bases, the J end by 0 bases, with 17 bases between. Per germline, CDR1 SGHTS and CDR2 YDEGEE. The CDR3 extends over 17 amino acids. CDR3 region: CASSFYAGRSVNTEAFF. CDR3 in DNA: TGTGCCAGCAGCTTCTACGCAGGGCGGTCGGTGAACACTGAAGCTTTCTTT.

The CDR3 region is CASSFPGGINSGNTIYF. CDR3 DNA: TGTGCCAGCAGCTTTCCAGGGGGGATTAACTCTGGAAACACCATATATTTT. The V and J genes are TRBV7-8 and TRBJ1-3; 7 positions match TRBD1. Trimming took 3 bases from V and 0 from J; bases not matched to a gene: 8. This CDR3 region has 17 residues. Germline V lookup: CDR1 SGHVS, CDR2 FQNEAQ.

This clone has just one count. The rearrangement joins TRBV2 to TRBJ2-3; a possible D gene is TRBD1 (5 bases). CDR3 length: 15 residues. V lost 1 base and J lost 3, with 11 bases in between. CDR1 SNHLY and CDR2 FYNNEI come from the germline V gene. CDR3 amino acids: CASSEGRVGTDTQYF. DNA for the CDR3: TGTGCCAGCAGTGAAGGCAGGGTTGGGACAGATACGCAGTATTTT.

The CDR3 coding sequence is TGTGCCAGCAGCGTCGCAGGGAGGGACACTGAAGCTTTCTTT. Protein: CASSVAGRDTEAFF. The gene calls are TRBV9 and TRBJ1-1; TRBD1 might be the D (5 bases). Trimming pared 2 bases from V and 3 bases from J, leaving 11 bases between. The CDR3 is 14 residues long. CDR1 is SGDLS, CDR2 YYNGEE, per germline.